This TCR beta chain was observed in a study of beta chain features in type 1 diabetes (dated by TCRdb to the late 2010s). Turning to the overall study: No differences in mean age, gender distribution, total cell number or subset yield were found between patients and healthy donors. Regulatory and stem cell-like memory subsets were isolated from only 8 patients and roughly 8 healthy donors, whereas naive and central memory subsets came from all 30 or so donors. In the study, recently diagnosed type 1 diabetes patients and matched healthy donors were compared on the TCRB repertoires of their sorted circulating CD4+ T cell subsets. A total of approximately 110,000,000 sorted cells were examined across all samples, and a strong correlation was observed between cell number per subset and RNA yield.

Unmatched junction bases come to 7, with V trimmed by 2 bases and J by 7 bases. The CDR3 numbers 16 residues from cysteine through phenylalanine. Solely the CDR3 DNA is kept, with 48 bases framed from the first base. Per the germline V gene, MGHDK is the CDR1 and SYGVNS is the CDR2. The entire isolated RNA was reverse transcribed using the High Capacity cDNA Reverse Transcription Kit, and thus expressed TCRB transcripts were sequenced. Deep immunoSEQ sequencing was applied to naive, central memory and regulatory T cell samples, giving an average of about 3.4 million total reads per sample. Sorted cells were lysed in RLT buffer and RNA was extracted with DNase-treated RNeasy Micro or Mini kits, depending on cell number. To prevent cross-contamination, every cell subset was processed on its own, while patient and healthy donor samples were processed together. The immunoSEQ multiplex PCR was used to amplify TCRB sequences from cDNA, generating 87-bp fragments that spanned the CDR3 region. The amplicons were sequenced using the Illumina HiSeq platform. Per the original workflow: PCR bias was corrected computationally using synthetic template baselines, and reads within Hamming distance 2 were collapsed, with unmergeable singletons discarded. Reads were aligned to IMGT to assign V, D and J genes, CDR3 length, and insertions or deletions at six rearrangement sites. Within each subset, clonotype counts were normalized to the number of sorted cells before true diversity and Gini coefficients were calculated with the tcR R package. Repertoire sharing was quantified using the overlap coefficient calculated on TCRB nucleotide sequences. As a proxy for the pre-selection repertoire, out-of-frame TCRB sequences from naive cells were analyzed. Imported from immuneACCESS, the table was reduced by TCRdb to in-frame sequences with V and J called. These copies leave out some clones; in studies compared against another copy, an unresolved V gene accounts for under half, and the cause of the remainder is not known. V and J calls and clone size follow that table, whereas D and trimming were derived from the DNA. Recorded for this sample are 600,000 or so clones; over 12% of them occurred a single time. Of the sample, nearly 0.04% falls within the top ten clones.

A single peripheral blood draw of approximately 120 mL on average was collected from each donor into heparinised tubes. A BD FACSAria II and a panel including CD45RO, CCR7, CD25, CD127, CD95 and CD27 were used to sort naive, central memory, regulatory and stem cell-like memory CD4+ T cells. Purity was above 95% for every sorted population. PBMCs were isolated immediately by Lymphoprep density gradient centrifugation and stained directly without culture. To minimize batch effects, samples were stained and sorted in pairs, one healthy donor with one patient per experiment. Results and caveats for the whole study, not just this receptor: HLA sub-analyses involved small numbers of individuals, so any influence of HLA type on TCRB rearrangement remained unresolved. Patients with type 1 diabetes made fewer insertions and deleted more nucleotides at VDJ recombination sites, implying thymic rearrangement abnormalities. A moderate but significant shortening of TCRB CDR3 length was observed in type 1 diabetes patients in all four CD4+ subsets. PCR may preferentially amplify shorter templates, but because patient and control samples were amplified and corrected together, any resulting skew would affect both groups equally. The naive, central memory and regulatory TCRB repertoires appeared to resemble one another more closely among patients than among healthy donors. Because cDNA was sequenced instead of genomic DNA, activated cells with high expression could be over-represented, although the groups did not differ in activation or CD3 levels.

This clone was seen a few times. This receptor's antigen is unknown. Qualities for individual bases were not recorded, and no much larger clone is one base off. The material sequenced was naive CD4+ T cells from blood. The sample's cell subset or site label, decoded: true naive CD4+ T cells. The rearranged segments are TRBV25-1 and TRBJ2-1, with 11 bases aligning to TRBD1. This receptor was taken from a man in his late teens or twenties with type 1 diabetes. The nucleotide sequence reads TGTGCCAGCAGTGAACAACCGGGACAGGGGGTGAATGAGCAGTTCTTC. This encodes CASSEQPGQGVNEQFF. Outside the CDR3, residues come from the reference TRBV25-1 and TRBJ2-1 proteins, so the full variable domain is: EADIYQTPRYLVIGTGKKITLECSQTMGHDKMYWYQQDPGMELHLIHYSYGVNSTEKGDLSSESTVSRIRTEHFPLTLESARPSHTSQYLCASSEQPGQGVNEQFFGPGTRLTVL.